This T cell receptor beta chain was recorded in a study of cytomegalovirus exposure and HLA in healthy donors. Study conclusions and caveats: With later analysis, a missense DCLRE1C variant became linked to TCR beta V- and J-gene trimming.

The CDR3 covers 15 residues. Germline loops: CDR1 SGHTA, CDR2 FQGNSA. The V and J ends lost 0 bases and 5 bases respectively, with 13 bases between them. The study ran its PCR with 60 Vbeta and 13 Jbeta primers. Repertoires were generated with immunoSEQ multiplex PCR, while TCRdb's copy carries only in-frame clones and drops some. Of approximately 84,000 clones listed, less than 80% were seen once; the top ten hold 9.1%. On this clone: No antigen is known for it.

Sequences were obtained from PBMCs. The gene calls are TRBV7-2 and TRBJ2-5; D gene ambiguous. The receptor was isolated from a man aged 35 to 55 in good health and CMV-seropositive. The CDR3 DNA reads as TGTGCCAGCAGCTTAGCTGATGAACGGGTTGAGACCCAGTACTTC. It encodes CASSLADERVETQYF.